Following are 24 T cell receptor beta chains from one sample sequenced in a study of beta chain features in type 1 diabetes. General observations from the study: A moderate, significant TCRB CDR3 shortening appeared in type 1 diabetes across four CD4+ subsets.

The entirety of the isolated RNA underwent reverse transcription, so expressed TCRB transcripts were sequenced. Only in-frame clones appear in the TCRdb table, and some are missing; sequencing was by immunoSEQ multiplex PCR. The sample shows over 150,000 clones, 6.5% to 10% of them seen only once. What these receptors recognize is not known. Sequenced input: central memory CD4+ T cells from blood. The receptors here all came from a woman under 30 with type 1 diabetes.

This chain connects TRBV27 to TRBJ1-1; 12 positions agree with TRBD1. This CDR3 comprises 15 residues. CDR1 is MNHEY and CDR2 is SMNVEV in the germline V gene (reference sequence). V shed 6 bases, J shed 8 bases, and the junction held 10 bases outside the gene matches. CDR3 amino acids: CASRGQGARVSEAFF. The CDR3 bases are TGTGCCAGCAGGGGACAGGGGGCGCGAGTCTCCGAAGCTTTCTTT.

The chain couples TRBV7-2 to TRBJ2-1; TRBD1 might be the D (5 bases). The CDR3 loop spans 14 amino acids. CDR1 and CDR2 from the germline V gene are SGHTA and FQGNSA. V was cut by 2 bases and J by 2 bases, with 7 bases left in between. The CDR3 region has the DNA TGTGCCAGCAGCTTATTGGGGCCCTACAATGAGCAGTTCTTC. Translating gives CASSLLGPYNEQFF.

The gene calls are TRBV4-2 and TRBJ2-1; 9 positions match TRBD2. V trimming: 0 bases; J trimming: 7 bases; junction bases outside the gene matches: 4. Germline values: CDR1 LGHNA, CDR2 YNFKEQ. The CDR3 is 15 residues long. The CDR3 DNA reads TGTGCCAGCAGCCAAGAGGCGGGGGGGCCGAATGAGCAGTTCTTC. Its protein product is CASSQEAGGPNEQFF.

This clone came up a few times. One end of the junction is discordant with germline, which a read error may explain. The genes are TRBV7-2 and TRBJ2-2; 8 nucleotides line up with TRBD1. Germline loops: CDR1 SGHTA, CDR2 FQGNSA. CDR3 length: 15 amino acids. CDR3 sequence reads: CASSQGQVNAGELFF. Written as DNA, the CDR3 is TGTGCCAGCAGTCAGGGACAGGTGAACGCCGGGGAGCTGTTTTTT.

The chain has TRBV18 and TRBJ2-1, with D possibly matching TRBD1 (6 bases). Germline CDR1 KGHSH, CDR2 LQKENI. V was trimmed by 6 bases and J by 5 bases, leaving 17 bases between them. The CDR3 contains 15 residues. The CDR3 sequence is CASSPPGQINNEQFF. CDR3 nucleotide sequence: TGTGCCAGCTCCCCTCCCGGACAGATAAACAATGAGCAGTTCTTC.

The V call is TRBV28, the J call TRBJ2-3, with 7 bases lining up with TRBD1. The CDR3 runs to 14 residues. V was pared by 6 bases and J by 4 bases, with 7 bases of the junction left unmatched. Germline V gene data show CDR1 as MDHEN and CDR2 as SYDVKM. CDR3 residues: CASSPQGPADTQYF. The CDR3 nucleotides are TGTGCCAGCAGCCCACAGGGGCCTGCAGATACGCAGTATTTT.

This clone appeared a few times. The V call is TRBV5-1, the J call TRBJ2-1; maybe TRBD2 (6 bases). CDR1 is SGHRS and CDR2 is YFSETQ in the germline V gene. Trimming removed 2 bases at V and 3 bases at J, with 9 bases between. The CDR3 covers 14 residues. The CDR3 is CASSFGGIYNEQFF. CDR3 coding DNA: TGCGCCAGCAGCTTTGGGGGGATCTACAATGAGCAGTTCTTC.

This clone was seen only a few times. V is TRBV7-3 and J is TRBJ1-1; 10 bases match TRBD1. V lost 4 bases and J lost 5; bases outside the gene matches: 4. Germline assignment: CDR1 SGHTA and CDR2 FQGTGA. The CDR3 is made up of 14 amino acids. The CDR3, as DNA: TGTGCCAGCAGCTCGACAGGGGGCCAAACTGAAGCTTTCTTT. Residues: CASSSTGGQTEAFF.

The rearrangement links TRBV28 to TRBJ1-2; TRBD1 might be the D (5 bases). CDR3 size: 15 residues. V was pared by 6 bases and J by 2 bases, with 16 bases between. Germline lookup yields CDR1 MDHEN and CDR2 SYDVKM. The CDR3 DNA follows: TGTGCCAGCAGCACCGACAGCGTGCAAAACTATGGCTACACCTTC. Residues: CASSTDSVQNYGYTF.

V and J are TRBV4-3 and TRBJ2-6; no firm D call. Per the germline V gene, CDR1 is LGHNA and CDR2 is YSLEER. Trimming took off 4 bases at V and 4 bases at J, with 20 bases between the two ends. The CDR3 is 18 residues long. The CDR3 region is CASSPTAVSGSGANVLTF. CDR3 sequence (DNA): TGCGCCAGCAGCCCTACCGCGGTGAGTGGATCGGGGGCCAACGTCCTGACTTTC.

This clone was counted only a few times. The CDR3 loop reads CASSQLTQGSGELFF. CDR3 in DNA: TGTGCCAGCAGCCAACTGACACAGGGTTCCGGGGAGCTGTTTTTT. This chain links TRBV7-2 with TRBJ2-2, with a possible D match to TRBD1 (6 bases). V was cut by 5 bases and J by 6 bases, with 16 bases left in between. Germline CDR1 SGHTA, CDR2 FQGNSA. This CDR3 contains 15 residues.

The table lists this clone with a few counts. The chain uses TRBV2 and TRBJ2-7; the D gene is possibly TRBD2 (5 bases). This CDR3 spans 14 amino acids. Trimming cost V 3 bases and J 6 bases, with 15 bases left between them. The germline CDR1 and CDR2 sequences are SNHLY and FYNNEI. CDR3 nucleotide sequence: TGTGCCAGCAGTGAGTTTCGTAGAGGAGGCGAGCAGTACTTC. This sequence encodes CASSEFRRGGEQYF.

This clone was recorded a few times. This chain connects TRBV10-3 to TRBJ2-1; TRBD2 matches 9 bases. Losses at the gene ends were 0 bases for V and 6 bases for J; bases not matched to a gene: 0. CDR1 ENHRY and CDR2 SYGVKD come from the germline V gene. The CDR3 spans 14 residues. The CDR3 sequence is CAISESTSGNEQFF. In nucleotides, the CDR3 is TGTGCCATCAGTGAGTCGACTAGCGGCAATGAGCAGTTCTTC.

This clone has only a few counts. CDR3 DNA sequence: TGTGCCAGCAGCCCCAACTCCCTCGGCGGGAATGCAGATACGCAGTATTTT. Protein sequence: CASSPNSLGGNADTQYF. The V gene is TRBV7-6, the J gene TRBJ2-3, with a tentative D call TRBD2 (6 bases). This CDR3 is built from 17 residues. Germline CDR1 is SGHVS and CDR2 is FNYEAQ. The V gene lost 5 bases and the J gene lost 4 bases, with 22 bases spanning the gap. The entire variable domain, with the rest obtained from reference TRBV7-6 and TRBJ2-3, is as follows: GAGVSQSPRYKVTKRGQDVALRCDPISGHVSLYWYRQALGQGPEFLTYFNYEAQQDKSGLPNDRFSAERPEGSISTLTIQRTEQRDSAMYRCASSPNSLGGNADTQYFGPGTRLTVL.

A few counts support this clone. The J gene is TRBJ2-7, the V gene TRBV28, with D possibly matching TRBD1 (5 bases). The germline V and J ends were trimmed by 1 base and 1 base, with 8 bases remaining between them. This CDR3 contains 14 residues. CDR1 and CDR2 from the germline V gene are MDHEN and SYDVKM. CDR3 region: CASSLSQGSYEQYF. The CDR3 bases are TGTGCCAGCAGTTTATCCCAGGGTTCCTACGAGCAGTACTTC. Full variable domain (rest looked up from reference TRBV28 and TRBJ2-7): DVKVTQSSRYLVKRTGEKVFLECVQDMDHENMFWYRQDPGLGLRLIYFSYDVKMKEKGDIPEGYSVSREKKERFSLILESASTNQTSMYLCASSLSQGSYEQYFGPGTRLTVT.

The chain has TRBV7-3 and TRBJ2-1, with 10 bases lining up with TRBD2. V shed 4 bases, J shed 6 bases, and the junction held 3 bases outside the gene matches. CDR1 and CDR2 from the germline V gene are SGHTA and FQGTGA. This CDR3 comprises 14 residues. CDR3 protein: CASSWASGSNEQFF. The CDR3 DNA sequence: TGTGCCAGCAGCTGGGCTAGCGGGAGCAATGAGCAGTTCTTC.

This clone turned up a few times. This chain uses TRBV5-1 with TRBJ2-2, with 8 bases identical to TRBD1. CDR1 and CDR2 from the germline V gene are SGHRS and YFSETQ. The CDR3 sequence is 15 residues long. V shed 4 bases, J shed 0 bases, and the junction held 2 bases outside the gene matches. This chain's CDR3 is CASSRGQANTGELFF. The CDR3 DNA sequence: TGCGCCAGCAGCAGGGGACAGGCGAACACCGGGGAGCTGTTTTTT.

The DNA of the CDR3 is TGTGCCACCAGCAGAGCCCGGACTAGCGGGCAAGAGACCCAGTACTTC. Translating gives CATSRARTSGQETQYF. The chain couples TRBV15 to TRBJ2-5; 11 bases line up with TRBD2. The V segment lost 1 base and the J segment 2 bases; nucleotides outside the gene matches: 3. From germline, CDR1 is LNHNV and CDR2 YYDKDF (reference sequence). The CDR3 totals 16 residues.

This clone was seen more than once but under ten times. The V call is TRBV4-3, the J call TRBJ2-1, with TRBD2 identical over 11 bases. After removal of 3 bases from V and 3 bases from J, the junction contained 7 bases not matched to a gene. CDR1 and CDR2 (germline): LGHNA, YSLEER. CDR3 size: 17 residues. Here the CDR3 DNA reads TGCGCCAGCAGCCAGGATATAGCGGGAGGGTACTACAATGAGCAGTTCTTC. Encoded protein: CASSQDIAGGYYNEQFF.

This clone was seen a few times. The chain carries TRBV7-2 and TRBJ1-2; weak D call: TRBD1 (6 bases). Germline assignment: CDR1 SGHTA and CDR2 FQGNSA. V lost 3 bases, J lost 4 bases, and 6 bases lay in between. CDR3 length: 12 amino acids. CDR3 nucleotides: TGTGCCAGCAGCTTGACAGGCTATGGCTACACCTTC. Translation gives CASSLTGYGYTF.

The chain recombines TRBV19 with TRBJ1-5; a weak D match, TRBD1 (5 bases). CDR1 is LNHDA and CDR2 is SQIVND in the germline V gene (reference sequence). V lost 3 bases to trimming and J lost 6 bases, with 12 bases between them. This CDR3 spans 14 amino acids. CDR3 DNA sequence: TGTGCCAGTAGTATGAAGCAGGGAGGTCAGCCCCAGCATTTT. It specifies CASSMKQGGQPQHF.

This clone turned up a few times. The V and J genes are TRBV7-9 and TRBJ2-1; TRBD2 matches at 10 bases. Germline V lookup: CDR1 SEHNR, CDR2 FQNEAQ (reference sequence). J was trimmed by 8 bases and V by 3 bases; bases with no gene match: 7. This CDR3 contains 15 residues. CDR3 loop: CASSFSGGAGHEQFF. The CDR3 coding sequence is TGTGCCAGCAGCTTCAGCGGGGGGGCCGGGCATGAGCAGTTCTTC.

This chain links TRBV4-3 with TRBJ2-3; 13 bases are a match to TRBD2. The CDR3 has 16 residues. Germline V gives CDR1 LGHNA, CDR2 YSLEER. With V trimmed by 4 bases and J by 4 bases, 5 bases remained unmatched. The CDR3 region is CASSRGLAGAADTQYF. The CDR3 DNA sequence: TGCGCCAGCAGCCGTGGACTAGCGGGGGCCGCAGATACGCAGTATTTT.

This sequence joins TRBV5-1 and TRBJ2-2, with 7 bases that match TRBD2. From germline, CDR1 is SGHRS and CDR2 YFSETQ. V was clipped by 3 bases and J by 6 bases; unmatched bases: 11. This CDR3 has 16 residues. The CDR3 coding sequence is TGCGCCAGCAGCTCGGGCCCCGGCCGGGGGGCCGGGGAGCTGTTTTTT. The encoded protein is CASSSGPGRGAGELFF.